This TCR beta chain was sequenced for a study of blood T cell repertoires in COVID-19. Sequencing was performed with immunoSEQ multiplex PCR; in TCRdb, only in-frame clones are kept and a portion is missing. The repertoire holds about 83,000 clones, with about 86% as singletons. The V and J ends lost 5 bases and 6 bases respectively, with 20 bases between them. The germline CDR1 and CDR2 sequences are SGHNT and YENEEA. This CDR3 contains 16 residues. This sequence joins TRBV11-3 and TRBJ2-1; possible D gene TRBD2, 6 bases. The sequencing sample was made of peripheral blood. This TCR was sampled from a woman older than 75 in a cohort sampled during active or convalescent COVID-19. The CDR3 region is CASSPILGAGSNEQFF. DNA of the CDR3: TGTGCCAGCAGCCCCATACTCGGCGCGGGATCCAATGAGCAGTTCTTC. Together with reference TRBV11-3 and TRBJ2-1, the CDR3 gives the full variable domain: EAGVVQSPRYKIIEKKQPVAFWCNPISGHNTLYWYLQNLGQGPELLIRYENEEAVDDSQLPKDRFSAERLKGVDSTLKIQPAELGDSAVYLCASSPILGAGSNEQFFGPGTRLTVL.